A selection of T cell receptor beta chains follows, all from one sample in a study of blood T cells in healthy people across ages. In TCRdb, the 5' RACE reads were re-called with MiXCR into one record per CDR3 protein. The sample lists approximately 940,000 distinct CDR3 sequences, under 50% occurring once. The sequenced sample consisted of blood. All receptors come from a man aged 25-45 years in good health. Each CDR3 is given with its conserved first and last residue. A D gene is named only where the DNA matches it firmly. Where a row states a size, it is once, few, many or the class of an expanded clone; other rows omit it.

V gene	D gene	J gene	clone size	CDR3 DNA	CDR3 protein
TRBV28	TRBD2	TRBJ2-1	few	TGTGCCAGCAGTGCGGGACTAGCGGGGGTCTACAATGAGCAGTTCTTC	CASSAGLAGVYNEQFF
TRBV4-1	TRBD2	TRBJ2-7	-	TGCGCCAGCAGCCAAGGAGCGGGAACCTTCCCCTACGAGCAGTACTTC	CASSQGAGTFPYEQYF
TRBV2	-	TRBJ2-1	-	TGTGCCAGCATCGCGGGCCCCTCTCTAAGCTCCTACAATGAGCAGTTCTTC	CASIAGPSLSSYNEQFF
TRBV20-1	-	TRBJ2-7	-	TGCAGTGCTAGAGATGGCGACAGGTCTACCTACGAGCAGTACTTC	CSARDGDRSTYEQYF
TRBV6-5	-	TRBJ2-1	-	TGTGCCAGCAGTCCCCCCTATGGGGGGGCGGATGAGCAGTTCTTC	CASSPPYGGADEQFF
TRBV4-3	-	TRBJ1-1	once	TGCGCCAGCAGCCAACCGGGACGGCCGAACACTGAAGCTTTCTTT	CASSQPGRPNTEAFF
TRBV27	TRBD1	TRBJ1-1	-	TGTGCCAGCAGTTTGTCCACAGGGGTGTCCACTGAAGCTTTCTTT	CASSLSTGVSTEAFF
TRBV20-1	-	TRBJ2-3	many	TGCAGTGCTAGAGATATCCGGGGGGCAGGTACGCAGTATTTT	CSARDIRGAGTQYF
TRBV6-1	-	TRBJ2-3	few	TGTGCCAGCAGAGGAAACGTGGCAGATACGCAGTATTTT	CASRGNVADTQYF
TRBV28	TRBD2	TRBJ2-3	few	TGTGCCAGCAGGGACGGACTAGCGGGGGGTAGCACAGATACGCAGTATTTT	CASRDGLAGGSTDTQYF
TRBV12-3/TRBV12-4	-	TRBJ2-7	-	TGTGCCAGCAGCAGATTGGGGCCCGACGAGCAGTACTTC	CASSRLGPDEQYF
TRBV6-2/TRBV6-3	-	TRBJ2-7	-	TGTGCCAGCAGTTACGACCAGCAGTCCTCCTACGAGCAGTACTTC	CASSYDQQSSYEQYF
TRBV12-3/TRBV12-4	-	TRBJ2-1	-	TGTGCCAGCAGTTTAGCGCTTGGACCGTTCAATGAGCAGTTCTTC	CASSLALGPFNEQFF
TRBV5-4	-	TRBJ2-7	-	TGTGCCAGCCAAGGGGCGAACTACGAGCAGTACTTC	CASQGANYEQYF
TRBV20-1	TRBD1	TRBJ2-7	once	TGCAGTGCTAGTATGACCCCGGGACAGGGTGCCTACGAGCAGTACTTC	CSASMTPGQGAYEQYF
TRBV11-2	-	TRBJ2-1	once	TGTGCCAGCAGCTTAATCGCCCCGGGCGCCTACAATGAGCAGTTCTTC	CASSLIAPGAYNEQFF
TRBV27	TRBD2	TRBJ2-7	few	TGTGCCAGCAGTTTGAGCGGGGGGTCCTGGTACGAGCAGTACTTC	CASSLSGGSWYEQYF